This T cell receptor beta chain was captured by sequencing in a study of blood T cell repertoires in COVID-19. Germline V gives CDR1 LGHNA, CDR2 YNFKEQ. The CDR3 runs 14 residues. V shed 1 base and J shed 4 bases, with 8 bases lying between them. Sequenced by immunoSEQ multiplex PCR; TCRdb stores in-frame clones only, minus some. The table lists roughly 25,000 clones, about nine tenths of them singletons. Sequenced material: peripheral blood. The sequence came from a human donor in a cohort sampled during active COVID-19. The J gene is TRBJ1-5, the V gene TRBV4-2; D might be TRBD1 (5 bases). The CDR3 is CASSQVQGNQPQHF. The DNA of the CDR3 is TGTGCCAGCAGCCAAGTGCAGGGAAATCAGCCCCAGCATTTT.